The 28 T cell receptor beta chains listed next were all sequenced from one sample in a study of beta chain features in type 1 diabetes. Their antigens remain unidentified. Investigators reverse transcribed all isolated RNA, so they sequenced expressed TCRB transcripts. Sequenced by immunoSEQ multiplex PCR; TCRdb stores in-frame clones only, minus some. The sample has about 650,000 clones, roughly an eighth seen once. Findings and caveats of the study: All four CD4+ subsets of Type 1 diabetes patients contained TCRB CDR3s that were moderately but significantly shorter.

Sequencing was performed on naive CD4+ T cells from blood. These receptors all stem from a man aged 25 to 45 with type 1 diabetes.

The sample holds a few counts of this clone. The chain joins TRBV6-5 to TRBJ2-1; possible D gene TRBD1, 6 bases. Germline values: CDR1 MNHEY, CDR2 SVGAGI. Trimming removed 5 bases at V and 8 bases at J, with 19 bases between. The CDR3 totals 15 residues. This chain's CDR3 is CASSPWGTNVDEQFF. The CDR3 DNA is TGTGCCAGCAGTCCCTGGGGGACAAATGTCGATGAGCAGTTCTTC.

The chain has TRBV29-1 and TRBJ1-3, with TRBD1 identical over 10 bases. Germline assignment: CDR1 SQVTM and CDR2 ANQGSEA. The CDR3 totals 17 residues. Germline trimming cut 1 base from V and 7 bases from J; bases unmatched to any gene: 13. CDR3 coding DNA: TGCAGCGTTGAAGGTCGGGGACAGGGGCCCTTCGGCAACACCATATATTTT. This codes for CSVEGRGQGPFGNTIYF.

This clone was detected a few times. The chain couples TRBV5-1 to TRBJ2-5, with a weak D call TRBD1 (6 bases). Germline values: CDR1 SGHRS, CDR2 YFSETQ. This CDR3 is 14 amino acids long. Trimming cost V 1 base and J 1 base, with 8 bases left between them. The CDR3 protein is CASSLQGTQETQYF. CDR3 sequence (DNA): TGCGCCAGCAGCTTGCAGGGGACCCAAGAGACCCAGTACTTC.

This chain connects TRBV19 to TRBJ1-5, with 7 nucleotides matching TRBD1. V trimming: 7 bases; J trimming: 5 bases; junction bases outside the gene matches: 20. Germline CDR1 LNHDA, CDR2 SQIVND (reference sequence). The CDR3 loop spans 18 amino acids. The chain's CDR3 is CASTKGAGGNAGHQPQHF. In DNA, the CDR3 is TGTGCCAGTACCAAGGGGGCAGGGGGAAATGCGGGCCATCAGCCCCAGCATTTT.

J is TRBJ2-4 and V is TRBV11-2; D is unclear. The CDR3 loop spans 12 amino acids. Germline V gene sequence: CDR1 SGHAT, CDR2 FQNNGV. Deletions cut 1 base from V and 7 bases from J, with 5 bases between. CDR3 in amino acids: CASSLARNIQYF. CDR3 coding DNA: TGTGCCAGCAGCTTAGCACGGAACATTCAGTACTTC.

This clone was seen a handful of times. The chain recombines TRBV5-1 with TRBJ2-1, with 8 bases fitting TRBD1. The length of the CDR3 is 15 residues. In germline, CDR1 is SGHRS, CDR2 YFSETQ. The J segment lost 3 bases and the V segment lost 0 bases, leaving 2 bases of the junction unmatched. CDR3 nucleotide sequence: TGCGCCAGCAGCTTGGAAACAGGGGGCTACAATGAGCAGTTCTTC. It specifies CASSLETGGYNEQFF.

The chain is built from TRBV19 and TRBJ1-5; tentatively, D is TRBD1 (5 bases). The V and J ends lost 2 bases and 5 bases respectively, with 25 bases between them. This CDR3 spans 19 amino acids. Germline loops: CDR1 LNHDA, CDR2 SQIVND (reference sequence). The CDR3 region is CASSIRGPALRRLDQPQHF. The DNA for the CDR3 is TGTGCCAGTAGTATAAGGGGACCGGCCTTGCGTCGCCTTGATCAGCCCCAGCATTTT.

The chain carries TRBV18 and TRBJ2-1; weak D call: TRBD2 (7 bases). The V gene lost 3 bases and the J gene lost 6 bases, with 21 bases spanning the gap. Germline assignment: CDR1 KGHSH and CDR2 LQKENI. The CDR3 consists of 17 residues. CDR3 in DNA: TGTGCCAGCTCACCGCGGGGGCAGAGCGTAGGGGGCAATGAGCAGTTCTTC. It is translated as CASSPRGQSVGGNEQFF.

This clone appeared a few times. The rearrangement links TRBV7-9 to TRBJ2-4; the D gene is possibly TRBD2 (6 bases). The CDR3 sequence is 15 residues long. In germline, CDR1 is SEHNR, CDR2 FQNEAQ (reference sequence). V dropped 5 bases and J dropped 6 bases, with 17 bases sitting between them. CDR3 coding DNA: TGTGCCAGCAGCACAGGAGGGATGGGGAGAAACATTCAGTACTTC. This gives the protein CASSTGGMGRNIQYF.

This clone was found a few times. V is TRBV18 and J is TRBJ2-7; D might be TRBD1 (5 bases). Trimming took 2 bases from V and 5 from J, leaving 13 bases between them. The CDR3 extends over 14 amino acids. In germline, CDR1 is KGHSH, CDR2 LQKENI. CDR3 coding DNA: TGTGCCAGCTCACCAGAGCAGGGCCTCAACGAGCAGTACTTC. This translates into CASSPEQGLNEQYF.

This clone was picked up a small number of times. The chain joins TRBV7-2 to TRBJ1-5, with TRBD1 identical over 7 bases. Germline lookup yields CDR1 SGHTA and CDR2 FQGNSA. The CDR3 covers 14 residues. Unmatched junction bases numbered 5, after V lost 6 bases and J lost 3 bases. The DNA for the CDR3 is TGTGCCAGCAGTTTGGACAGGAACAATCAGCCCCAGCATTTT. It yields the protein CASSLDRNNQPQHF.

The chain recombines TRBV28 with TRBJ1-3; D is possibly TRBD1 (5 bases). Germline CDR1 and CDR2: MDHEN and SYDVKM. The CDR3 is made up of 14 amino acids. V lost 5 bases and J lost 0, with 8 bases in between. CDR3 DNA sequence: TGTGCCAGCAGTCAGGGCCGCTCTGGAAACACCATATATTTT. Translating gives CASSQGRSGNTIYF.

This sequence joins TRBV7-2 and TRBJ2-3; no reliable D call. The length of the CDR3 is 15 residues. Germline loops: CDR1 SGHTA, CDR2 FQGNSA. V lost 1 base and J 2 bases, leaving 10 bases between the germline ends. This chain's CDR3 is CASSLVAGYTDTQYF. In DNA form, the CDR3 reads TGTGCCAGCAGCTTAGTTGCCGGATACACAGATACGCAGTATTTT. Filled out from reference TRBV7-2 and TRBJ2-3, the complete variable domain reads GAGVSQSPSNKVTEKGKDVELRCDPISGHTALYWYRQSLGQGLEFLIYFQGNSAPDKSGLPSDRFSAERTGGSVSTLTIQRTQQEDSAVYLCASSLVAGYTDTQYFGPGTRLTVL.

This sequence joins TRBV10-3 and TRBJ2-7; D call uncertain. The germline V gene has CDR1 ENHRY and CDR2 SYGVKD. Trimming left V 0 bases short and J 3 bases short, with 9 bases between. This CDR3 contains 14 residues. The CDR3 region is CAISESYSNYEQYF. As DNA, the CDR3 is TGTGCCATCAGTGAGTCGTACAGTAACTACGAGCAGTACTTC.

The rearrangement links TRBV7-9 to TRBJ2-1, with D maybe TRBD1 (6 bases). Trimming removed 7 bases at V and 5 bases at J, with 24 bases between. Germline V gene data show CDR1 as SEHNR and CDR2 as FQNEAQ (reference sequence). The CDR3 covers 17 residues. CDR3 loop: CASIGFGTPFGDNEQFF. The CDR3 DNA sequence: TGTGCCAGCATAGGTTTCGGGACACCCTTTGGGGACAATGAGCAGTTCTTC.

The V gene is TRBV6-1, the J gene TRBJ2-3, with D perhaps TRBD1 (6 bases). Germline V gives CDR1 MNHNS, CDR2 SASEGT. CDR3 length: 13 residues. Trimming took off 0 bases at V and 6 bases at J, with 7 bases between the two ends. CDR3 nucleotide sequence: TGTGCCAGCAGTGAAGCCGACAGGGATACGCAGTATTTT. This sequence encodes CASSEADRDTQYF.

This clone turned up a few times. The rearrangement uses TRBV28 and TRBJ2-2; TRBD2 matches at 7 bases. V was clipped by 7 bases and J by 0 bases; unmatched bases: 5. CDR1 is MDHEN and CDR2 is SYDVKM in the germline V gene. The CDR3 consists of 15 residues. In nucleotides, the CDR3 is TGTGCCAGCACCCTGGGGGGGGCGAACACCGGGGAGCTGTTTTTT. It codes for CASTLGGANTGELFF. The whole variable domain, filled in from reference TRBV28 and TRBJ2-2, reads DVKVTQSSRYLVKRTGEKVFLECVQDMDHENMFWYRQDPGLGLRLIYFSYDVKMKEKGDIPEGYSVSREKKERFSLILESASTNQTSMYLCASTLGGANTGELFFGEGSRLTVL.

This clone has a count of ten or more. The V gene is TRBV7-9, the J gene TRBJ1-6, with 8 bases aligning to TRBD1. The CDR3 length is 14 residues. Germline CDR1 and CDR2: SEHNR and FQNEAQ (reference sequence). The trim removed 2 bases at V and 9 bases at J, leaving 3 bases unmatched. CDR3 region: CASSLTTGVSPLHF. The CDR3 DNA is TGTGCCAGCAGCTTAACGACAGGGGTTTCACCCCTCCACTTT.

The chain carries TRBV6-1 and TRBJ1-4, with 9 bases lining up with TRBD1. Germline V gives CDR1 MNHNS, CDR2 SASEGT. The V segment lost 4 bases and the J segment 8 bases; nucleotides outside the gene matches: 11. The CDR3 runs 16 residues. The CDR3: CASSGSQQGAEEKLFF. The DNA of the CDR3 is TGTGCCAGCAGTGGATCACAACAGGGGGCTGAGGAAAAACTGTTTTTT.

CDR3 residues: CASSVGTGRGDQPQHF. In nucleotides, the CDR3 is TGTGCCAGCAGCGTAGGGACAGGGCGAGGGGACCAGCCCCAGCATTTT. The chain joins TRBV9 to TRBJ1-5, with 8 nucleotides matching TRBD1. J was trimmed by 7 bases and V by 0 bases; bases with no gene match: 9. Per the germline V gene, CDR1 is SGDLS and CDR2 is YYNGEE. This CDR3 contains 16 residues.

This clone was seen a handful of times. The chain combines TRBV6-5 with TRBJ2-3; 9 bases align to TRBD1. CDR1 and CDR2 (germline): MNHEY, SVGAGI. The trim removed 5 bases at V and 4 bases at J, leaving 7 bases unmatched. This CDR3 contains 15 residues. For the CDR3, the DNA is TGTGCCAGCAGTAACAGGGGGCGAGGGGCAGATACGCAGTATTTT. Translating gives CASSNRGRGADTQYF.

This clone appeared a few times. V gene TRBV6-5 combines with J gene TRBJ1-2, with 7 bases matching TRBD1. V lost 3 bases and J lost 6; bases outside the gene matches: 10. Germline CDR1 and CDR2: MNHEY and SVGAGI. The CDR3 is 15 residues long. The CDR3 is CASSYRGTVENGYTF. CDR3 nucleotides: TGTGCCAGCAGTTATAGAGGGACAGTGGAAAATGGCTACACCTTC.

The genes are TRBV4-1 and TRBJ1-2; D is unresolved. Per the germline V gene, CDR1 is MGHRA and CDR2 is YSYEKL. CDR3 size: 15 residues. Trimming took 1 base from V and 4 from J, leaving 13 bases between them. The CDR3 region has the DNA TGCGCCAGCAGCCAAGGTGTAGGGCCCCTCTATGGCTACACCTTC. It codes for CASSQGVGPLYGYTF.

This clone has more than one count but fewer than ten. This sequence joins TRBV4-2 and TRBJ1-6, with a possible D match to TRBD1 (5 bases). CDR1 and CDR2 (germline): LGHNA, YNFKEQ. The V gene lost 2 bases and the J gene lost 7 bases, with 12 bases spanning the gap. The CDR3 contains 15 residues. The CDR3 nucleotides read TGTGCCAGCAGCCAAACCCTGCGGGGGAATTCACCCCTCCACTTT. Its protein product is CASSQTLRGNSPLHF.

This clone was seen only a few times. The chain combines TRBV30 with TRBJ2-7, with D perhaps TRBD1 or TRBD2 (5 bases each). V was clipped by 4 bases and J by 1 base, with 11 bases between them. CDR1 is GTSNPN, CDR2 SVGIG, per germline (reference sequence). The CDR3 contains 13 residues. CDR3 sequence (DNA): TGTGCCTGGAATCCGGGGCCGTCCTACGAGCAGTACTTC. Translating gives CAWNPGPSYEQYF.

The chain has TRBV5-1 and TRBJ2-6; D is uncertain. Germline lookup yields CDR1 SGHRS and CDR2 YFSETQ. CDR3 size: 16 residues. Trimming shortened V by 4 bases and J by 4 bases, and 15 bases separated the two germline ends. CDR3 bases: TGCGCCAGCAGCCCAAGTCTGGAATGGGGGGCCAACGTCCTGACTTTC. This translates into CASSPSLEWGANVLTF.

This clone was observed a few times. The rearrangement links TRBV6-6 to TRBJ1-6, with 8 positions matching TRBD1. CDR3 length equals 16 residues. CDR1 and CDR2 (germline): MNHNY, SVGAGI (reference sequence). The V and J ends lost 0 bases and 14 bases, in that order; junction bases with no gene match: 12. CDR3 DNA: TGTGCCAGCAGTTACTCGGGGACAGGCCGGCGGAATACCCTCCACTTT. Translation gives CASSYSGTGRRNTLHF.

This clone was found a few times. Just one base apart from a much larger clone, this may be a read error. The chain employs TRBV5-8 and TRBJ2-7; no clear D. V lost 5 bases to trimming and J lost 0 bases, with 3 bases between them. The CDR3 loop spans 11 amino acids. CDR1 and CDR2 (germline): SGHTS, YDEGEE. The CDR3 DNA reads as TGTGCCAGCAGATTCTCCTACGAGCAGTACTTC. This codes for CASRFSYEQYF.